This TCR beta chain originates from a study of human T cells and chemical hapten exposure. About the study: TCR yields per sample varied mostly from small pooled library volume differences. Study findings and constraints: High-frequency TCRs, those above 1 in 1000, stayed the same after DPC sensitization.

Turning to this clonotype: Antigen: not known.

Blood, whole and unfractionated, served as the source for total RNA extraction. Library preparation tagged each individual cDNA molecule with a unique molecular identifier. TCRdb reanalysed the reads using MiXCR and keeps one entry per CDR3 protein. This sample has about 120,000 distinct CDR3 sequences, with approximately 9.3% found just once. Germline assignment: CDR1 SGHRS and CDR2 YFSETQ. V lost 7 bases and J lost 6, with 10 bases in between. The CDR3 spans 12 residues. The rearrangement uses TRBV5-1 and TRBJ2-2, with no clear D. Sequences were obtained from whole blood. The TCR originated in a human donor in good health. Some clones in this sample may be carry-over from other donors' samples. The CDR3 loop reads CASGSPAGELFF. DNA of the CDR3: TGCGCCAGCGGGTCGCCGGCCGGGGAGCTGTTTTTT. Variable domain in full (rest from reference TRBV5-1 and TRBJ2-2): KAGVTQTPRYLIKTRGQQVTLSCSPISGHRSVSWYQQTPGQGLQFLFEYFSETQRNKGNFPGRFSGRQFSNSRSEMNVSTLELGDSALYLCASGSPAGELFFGEGSRLTVL.